This T cell receptor beta chain is from a study of T-cell reconstitution after alpha-beta-depleted transplantation in children. Broader study findings: The authors attributed T-cell counts and diversity one year after transplant mostly to newly produced T cells. The study reportedly traced alpha-beta T cells about two months after transplant to several hundred expanded graft clones.

This clonotype came up a few times. Antigen specificity is unknown. Germline loops: CDR1 SGHVS, CDR2 FQNEAQ. Unmatched junction bases numbered 10, after V lost 5 bases and J lost 6 bases. The CDR3 contains 16 residues. During its preparation, the TCRbeta library received unique molecular identifiers. TCRdb re-called the PCR reads with MiXCR, one entry per CDR3 protein. The data contain 150,000 to 200,000 distinct CDR3 sequences, 6.3% of them singletons. The specimen was PBMCs, collected before TCRalphabeta/CD19-depleted stem cell transplant. The origin of this receptor is a girl under three years old with combined immunodeficiency, due to receive a stem cell transplant. V is TRBV7-8 and J is TRBJ2-5; 12 nucleotides align to TRBD2. CDR3: CASSVLAGGPIQTQYF. For the CDR3, the DNA is TGTGCCAGCAGCGTTCTAGCGGGAGGGCCTATACAGACCCAGTACTTC.